This T cell receptor (beta chain) was captured by sequencing in a study of shared clonotypes between healthy human individuals. Study overall: There were three CD4 naive, three CD4 memory, two CD8 naive and one CD8 memory plates per donor. Broader study findings: Naive subsets, compared against memory subsets, generally had larger estimated richness values.

The CDR3 totals 15 residues. Deletions cut 0 bases from V and 4 bases from J, with 10 bases between. Germline-derived CDR1 and CDR2 are LNHDA and SQIVND (reference sequence). Splitting of CD4+ cells produced CD45RA+ naive and CD45RA-negative memory subsets. Points on this clone: Its target is not known.

Deep-level settings were used for running the assay. Sequenced by immunoSEQ multiplex PCR; TCRdb stores in-frame clones only, minus some. The table has 740,000 or so clones, about 80% seen once; the top ten hold around 1.8%. This receptor was obtained from a woman aged 30 to 39 in good health. The J gene is TRBJ1-5, the V gene TRBV19, with a possible D match to TRBD1 (6 bases). Sequencing was done on a sample of memory CD4+ T cells sorted from blood. Subset defined: CD45RA-negative fraction. CDR3 loop: CASSIDRGPNQPQHF. CDR3 in DNA: TGTGCCAGTAGTATAGATCGGGGGCCAAATCAGCCCCAGCATTTT.